This T cell receptor (beta chain) was retrieved from a study of blood T cell repertoires in COVID-19. Whole-study context: The origin of the acute and convalescent COVID-19 samples was the United States, Italy and Spain. Sample material is recorded as cDNA or gDNA derived from T cells, B-cell-depleted T cells, or PBMCs.

As originally analysed: The authors estimated nucleated cell counts from reference gene primer amplification. The table came from immunoSEQ multiplex PCR; TCRdb's copy has only in-frame clones and leaves some out. D and trimming come from the DNA, and the V and J calls and clone size come from that table. Among about 210,000 clones, roughly 84% were seen once, and the ten largest hold approximately 5%. The CDR3 spans 15 residues. Germline V gene lookup returns CDR1 KGHSH and CDR2 LQKENI. V dropped 4 bases and J dropped 3; count of bases not matched to a gene: 6. The sequencing sample was made of peripheral blood. This rearrangement joins TRBV18 to TRBJ2-7; TRBD2 matches 10 bases. This clonotype was obtained from a woman aged 80 or over with acute or convalescent COVID-19. The CDR3 nucleotides are TGTGCCAGCTCACGATCTAGCGGGAGAAGCTACGAGCAGTACTTC. Amino acid sequence: CASSRSSGRSYEQYF. Supplemented by reference TRBV18 and TRBJ2-7, the full variable domain reads NAGVMQNPRHLVRRRGQEARLRCSPMKGHSHVYWYRQLPEEGLKFMVYLQKENIIDESGMPKERFSAEFPKEGPSILRIQQVVRGDSAAYFCASSRSSGRSYEQYFGPGTRLTVT.